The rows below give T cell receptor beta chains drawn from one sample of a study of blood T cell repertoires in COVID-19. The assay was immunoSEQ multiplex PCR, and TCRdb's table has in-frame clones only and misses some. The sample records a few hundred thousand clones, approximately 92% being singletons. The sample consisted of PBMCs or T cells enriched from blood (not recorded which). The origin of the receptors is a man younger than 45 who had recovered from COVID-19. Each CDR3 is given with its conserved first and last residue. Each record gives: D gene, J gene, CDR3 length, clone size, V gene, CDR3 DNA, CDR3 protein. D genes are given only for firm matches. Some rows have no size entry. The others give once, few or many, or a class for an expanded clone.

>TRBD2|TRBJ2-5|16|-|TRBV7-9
TGTGCCAGCAGCCTTTATAGCGGGAGTGGGCAAGAGACCCAGTACTTC
CASSLYSGSGQETQYF
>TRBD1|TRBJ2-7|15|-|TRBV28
TGTGCCAGCAGTTCCCAGGGGGACAGGGGTTACGAGCAGTACTTC
CASSSQGDRGYEQYF
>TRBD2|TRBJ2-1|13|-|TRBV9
TGTGCCAGTGGACTAGCGGGGCACAATGAGCAGTTCTTC
CASGLAGHNEQFF
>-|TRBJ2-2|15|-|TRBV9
TGTGCCAGCAGTAACACAGGGATGAACACCGGGGAGCTGTTTTTT
CASSNTGMNTGELFF
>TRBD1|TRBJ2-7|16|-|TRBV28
TGTGCCAGCAGCTCGGCCGGGACAGGGGCCCTCAACGAGCAGTACTTC
CASSSAGTGALNEQYF
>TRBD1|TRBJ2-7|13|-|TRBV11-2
TGTGCCAGCAGCCCTGACAGGGCTTGGGAGCAGTACTTC
CASSPDRAWEQYF
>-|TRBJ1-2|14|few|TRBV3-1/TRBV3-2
TGTGCCAGCAGCCAAGGAGGGACTCACTATGGCTACACCTTC
CASSQGGTHYGYTF
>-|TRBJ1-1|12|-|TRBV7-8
TGTGCCAGCAGCCAATCCCGCACTGAAGCTTTCTTT
CASSQSRTEAFF
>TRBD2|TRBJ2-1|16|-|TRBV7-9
TGTGCCAGCAGGCACCCTCTAGCGGGACCTACGGGTGAGCAGTTCTTC
CASRHPLAGPTGEQFF
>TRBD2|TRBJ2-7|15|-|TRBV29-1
TGCAGCGTTGAAAGACTAGCGGGAAGAAACTACGAGCAGTACTTC
CSVERLAGRNYEQYF
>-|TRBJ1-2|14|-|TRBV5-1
TGCGCCAGCAGCCCGGACAAGACGGACCTGGGCTACACCTTC
CASSPDKTDLGYTF
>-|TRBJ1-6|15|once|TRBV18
TGTGCCAGCTCACCAGGACAGTCGGTCCATTCACCCCTCCACTTT
CASSPGQSVHSPLHF
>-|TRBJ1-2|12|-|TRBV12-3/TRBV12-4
TGTGCCAGCAGTTCCCAGGGTCATGGCTACACCTTC
CASSSQGHGYTF
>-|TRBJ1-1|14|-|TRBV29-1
TGCAGCGTTGATGGGACGAAGGGGGACACTGAAGCTTTCTTT
CSVDGTKGDTEAFF
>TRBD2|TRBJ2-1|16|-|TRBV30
TGTGCCTGGAGACTAGCGGGAGGCTTCCAAATCTATGAGCAGTTCTTC
CAWRLAGGFQIYEQFF
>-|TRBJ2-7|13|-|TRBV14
TGTGCCAGCAGCCAAGATGGAACAGGCAGGCAGTACTTC
CASSQDGTGRQYF
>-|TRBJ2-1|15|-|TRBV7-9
TGTGCCAGCAGTCTTACGTTAGGGGGATTCAATGAGCAGTTCTTC
CASSLTLGGFNEQFF
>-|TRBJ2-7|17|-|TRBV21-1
TGTGCCAGCAGCTCTCACATGACTAGCGGGAGATGGTACGAGCAGTACTTC
CASSSHMTSGRWYEQYF
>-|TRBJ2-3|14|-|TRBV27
TGTGCCAGCAGTTTGGCAGACAAGACAGATACGCAGTATTTT
CASSLADKTDTQYF
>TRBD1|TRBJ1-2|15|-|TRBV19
TGTGCCAGTAGTAACCGGGACAGGAATAACTATGGCTACACCTTC
CASSNRDRNNYGYTF
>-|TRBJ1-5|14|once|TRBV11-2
TGTGCCAGCAGCTTAGATCTGGGAGCGCAGCCCCAGCATTTT
CASSLDLGAQPQHF
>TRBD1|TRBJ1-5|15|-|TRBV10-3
TGTGCCATCAGTGAGGGGACAGGGGTTAATCAGCCCCAGCATTTT
CAISEGTGVNQPQHF